Each of the 4 T cell receptor beta chains below was sequenced from the same sample in a study of blood T cells in healthy people across ages. The use of a sample-barcoded 5' primer and a J-beta primer mix characterized a second PCR of roughly 7 to 11 cycles. TCRdb independently ran MiXCR on the 5' RACE reads; one entry per CDR3 protein. The sample shows approximately 1,000,000 distinct CDR3 sequences, around 43% of them seen only once. Sequenced: blood. The origin of the receptors is a woman aged 55-70 years in good health.

The chain recombines TRBV4-1 with TRBJ2-5; either TRBD1 or TRBD2 may fit D (6 bases each). CDR1 and CDR2 from the germline V gene are MGHRA and YSYEKL. The CDR3 has 15 amino acids. The V end was cut by 1 base, the J end by 5 bases, with 14 bases between. The CDR3 loop is CASSQGGWGAETQYF. The CDR3 DNA reads as TGCGCCAGCAGCCAAGGCGGGTGGGGGGCTGAGACCCAGTACTTC.

The CDR3 DNA follows: TGCGCCATTATGACAGGGCTAGCTGACGGGAACTACAATGAGCAGTTCTTC. Encoded protein: CAIMTGLADGNYNEQFF. The V call is TRBV10-2, the J call TRBJ2-1, with 7 bases matching TRBD1. This CDR3 is 17 amino acids long. J lost 3 bases, V lost 10 bases, and 18 bases had no gene match. Germline loops: CDR1 WSHSY, CDR2 SAAADI.

In this sample, this clonotype turned up a few times. The V and J genes are TRBV27 and TRBJ2-3, with D perhaps TRBD1 (6 bases). V lost 6 bases, J lost 3 bases, and 19 bases lay in between. CDR1 is MNHEY and CDR2 is SMNVEV in the germline V gene (reference sequence). CDR3 length: 16 amino acids. DNA of the CDR3: TGTGCCAGCAGCAGATTTACAGGGCAGCGGACAGATACGCAGTATTTT. It encodes CASSRFTGQRTDTQYF.

This clonotype has only a few counts. The gene calls are TRBV29-1 and TRBJ2-7; 7 bases align to TRBD1. Trimming cost V 7 bases and J 5 bases; bases outside gene matches: 8. This CDR3 has 12 amino acids. Germline V CDR1 and CDR2: SQVTM, ANQGSEA. CDR3 nucleotides: TGCAGCGCGAGACAGGGTACCCACGAGCAGTACTTC. It specifies CSARQGTHEQYF.